This TCR beta chain was profiled in a study of blood T cells in healthy people across ages. Study-level points and caveats: It was the long-lived donors that had more naive CD4+ cells and higher diversity than aged donors.

Then a second PCR, running roughly 7 to 11 cycles, was carried out with a sample-barcoded 5' primer and a J-beta primer mix. TCRdb reprocessed the 5' RACE reads via MiXCR and lists one record per CDR3 protein. Here the sample spans 1.5 million to 2 million distinct CDR3 sequences, around half being singletons. A single count supports this clonotype. Its antigen remains unidentified. The sample consisted of blood. The TCR comes from a woman aged 35 to 49 in good health.

The CDR3 loop is CASSLPQMSGANVLTF. CDR3 nucleotide sequence: TGTGCCAGCAGTTTACCTCAGATGTCTGGGGCCAACGTCCTGACTTTC. The rearrangement joins TRBV12-3 or TRBV12-4 to TRBJ2-6; no clear D. Trimming pared 2 bases from V and 1 base from J, leaving 9 bases between. The CDR3 is 16 amino acids.